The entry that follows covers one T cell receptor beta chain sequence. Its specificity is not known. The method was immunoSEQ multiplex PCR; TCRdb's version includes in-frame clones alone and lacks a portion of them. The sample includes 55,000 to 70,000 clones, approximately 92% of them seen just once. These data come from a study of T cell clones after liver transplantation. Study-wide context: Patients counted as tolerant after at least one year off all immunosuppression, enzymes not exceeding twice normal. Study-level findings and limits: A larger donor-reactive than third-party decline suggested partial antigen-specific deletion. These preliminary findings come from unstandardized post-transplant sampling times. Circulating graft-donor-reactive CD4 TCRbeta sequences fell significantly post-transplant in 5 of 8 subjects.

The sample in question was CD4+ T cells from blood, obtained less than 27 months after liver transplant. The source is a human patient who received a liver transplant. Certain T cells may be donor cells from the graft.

For the CDR3, the DNA is TGCGCCAGCAGCCAAGTGGGTCAGAATGAGCAGTTCTTC. Its translation: CASSQVGQNEQFF. The chain couples TRBV4-1 to TRBJ2-1, with unresolved D. CDR3 length: 13 amino acids. Trimming removed 1 base from V and 7 bases from J, with 8 bases in between. CDR1 and CDR2 (germline): MGHRA, YSYEKL.